The next 5 T cell receptor beta chains were all read from a single sample in a study of shared clonotypes between healthy human individuals. Profiled with immunoSEQ multiplex PCR; TCRdb holds only in-frame clones, not every one. The table has 1.4 million or so clones, approximately 98.5% seen once. The sample consisted of naive CD4+ T cells sorted from blood. As to subset: CD45RA+ positively selected. The receptors originated from a man aged 25 to 45 in good health.

The J gene is TRBJ2-3, the V gene TRBV29-1; no clear D. CDR1 and CDR2 (germline): SQVTM, ANQGSEA. V lost 7 bases to trimming and J lost 2 bases, with 7 bases between them. This CDR3 region has 11 residues. The DNA for the CDR3 is TGCAGCGGGTCACTCACAGATACGCAGTATTTT. Encoded protein: CSGSLTDTQYF.

Concerning this clone itself: Different DNA sequences within this sample yield the same CDR3. The genes are TRBV28 and TRBJ1-2; maybe TRBD1 (6 bases). This CDR3 is 13 amino acids long. V was trimmed by 6 bases and J by 5 bases, leaving 13 bases between them. Germline V gene data show CDR1 as MDHEN and CDR2 as SYDVKM. The CDR3 loop reads CASSRDRFYGYTF. The CDR3 DNA reads as TGTGCCAGCAGCCGAGACAGGTTTTATGGCTACACCTTC.

V and J are TRBV5-4 and TRBJ2-2; 7 bases fit TRBD2. The CDR3 extends over 13 amino acids. CDR1 and CDR2 from the germline V gene are SGHNT and YYREEE (reference sequence). V shed 5 bases, J shed 6 bases, and the junction held 4 bases outside the gene matches. The CDR3: CASSASGPGELFF. CDR3 nucleotides: TGTGCCAGCAGTGCTAGCGGCCCCGGGGAGCTGTTTTTT. The variable domain in full, completed from reference TRBV5-4 and TRBJ2-2, reads ETGVTQSPTHLIKTRGQQVTLRCSSQSGHNTVSWYQQALGQGPQFIFQYYREEENGRGNFPPRFSGLQFPNYSSELNVNALELDDSALYLCASSASGPGELFFGEGSRLTVL.

V is TRBV9 and J is TRBJ2-3, with 9 bases fitting TRBD2. In germline, CDR1 is SGDLS, CDR2 YYNGEE. With V trimmed by 5 bases and J by 4 bases, 8 bases remained unmatched. This CDR3 comprises 15 residues. The CDR3 DNA is TGTGCCAGCAGTGAAAATAGCGGGAGCCCAGATACGCAGTATTTT. It translates to CASSENSGSPDTQYF.

V gene TRBV25-1 combines with J gene TRBJ1-1; 7 bases match TRBD1. With V trimmed by 6 bases and J by 7 bases, 8 bases remained unmatched. The CDR3 spans 13 residues. The germline CDR1 and CDR2 sequences are MGHDK and SYGVNS. As DNA, the CDR3 is TGTGCCAGCAGGAAGGGGGCGCTAGGTGAAGCTTTCTTT. As protein: CASRKGALGEAFF.